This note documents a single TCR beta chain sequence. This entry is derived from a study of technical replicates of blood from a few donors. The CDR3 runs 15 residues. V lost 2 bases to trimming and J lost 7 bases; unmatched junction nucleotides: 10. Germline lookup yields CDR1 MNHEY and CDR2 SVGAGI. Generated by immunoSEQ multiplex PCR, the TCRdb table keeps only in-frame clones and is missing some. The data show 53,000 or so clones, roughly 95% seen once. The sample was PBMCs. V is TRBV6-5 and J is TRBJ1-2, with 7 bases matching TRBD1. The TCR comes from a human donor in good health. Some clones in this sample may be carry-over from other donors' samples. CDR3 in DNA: TGTGCCAGCAGTTACCCCCTCGACAGGGTGGTTGGCTACACCTTC. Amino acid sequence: CASSYPLDRVVGYTF.